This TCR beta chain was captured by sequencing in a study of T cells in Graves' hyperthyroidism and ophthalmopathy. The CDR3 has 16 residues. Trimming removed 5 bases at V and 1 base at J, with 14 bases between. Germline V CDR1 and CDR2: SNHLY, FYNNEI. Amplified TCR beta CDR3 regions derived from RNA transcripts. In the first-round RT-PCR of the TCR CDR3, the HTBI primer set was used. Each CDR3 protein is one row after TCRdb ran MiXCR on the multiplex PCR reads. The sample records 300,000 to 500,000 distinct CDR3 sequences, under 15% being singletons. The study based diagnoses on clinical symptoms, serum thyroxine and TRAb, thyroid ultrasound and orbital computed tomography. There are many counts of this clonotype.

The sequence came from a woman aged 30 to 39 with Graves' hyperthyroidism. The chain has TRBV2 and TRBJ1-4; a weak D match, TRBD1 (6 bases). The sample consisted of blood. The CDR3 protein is CASSLRGQETNEKLFF. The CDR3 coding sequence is TGTGCCAGCAGTCTCCGGGGGCAGGAAACTAATGAAAAACTGTTTTTT. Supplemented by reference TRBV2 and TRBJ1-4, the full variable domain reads EPEVTQTPSHQVTQMGQEVILRCVPISNHLYFYWYRQILGQKVEFLVSFYNNEISEKSEIFDDQFSVERPDGSNFTLKIRSTKLEDSAMYFCASSLRGQETNEKLFFGSGTQLSVL.